This T cell receptor beta chain appears in the sequencing data of a study of CD8 T cells in Susac syndrome. RNA in amounts of about 0.5 to 1 ug was reverse transcribed with random hexamers. Amplification of TCR beta CDR3 across 54 Vbeta and 13 Jbeta was performed with immunoSEQ multiplex PCR. TCRdb used MiXCR to reprocess the immunoSEQ multiplex PCR reads, holding one entry per CDR3 protein. The sample includes 120,000 or so distinct CDR3 sequences, roughly 94% of them seen just once. From blood CD8+ and CD4+ T cells, TCR beta sequences were generated. This CDR3 region has 14 residues. V shed 3 bases and J 0 bases; nucleotides not matched to a gene: 1.

The specimen was CD4+ T cells from PBMCs. The rearrangement links TRBV12-3 or TRBV12-4 to TRBJ2-7; 8 bases agree with TRBD2. This receptor was obtained from a human donor in good health. The DNA for the CDR3 is TGTGCCAGCAGTTTCAGCGGGAGCTCCTACGAGCAGTACTTC. It specifies CASSFSGSSYEQYF.